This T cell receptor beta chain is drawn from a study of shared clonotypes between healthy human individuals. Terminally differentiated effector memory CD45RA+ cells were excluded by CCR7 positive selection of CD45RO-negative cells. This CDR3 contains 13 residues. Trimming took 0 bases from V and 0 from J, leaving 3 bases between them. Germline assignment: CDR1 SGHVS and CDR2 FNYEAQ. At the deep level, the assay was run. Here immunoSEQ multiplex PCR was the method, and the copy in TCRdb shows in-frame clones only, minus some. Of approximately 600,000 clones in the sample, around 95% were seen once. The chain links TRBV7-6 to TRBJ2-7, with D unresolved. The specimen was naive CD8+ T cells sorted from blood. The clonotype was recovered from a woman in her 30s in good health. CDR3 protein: CASSLATSYEQYF. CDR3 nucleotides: TGTGCCAGCAGCTTAGCGACCTCCTACGAGCAGTACTTC.